These T cell receptor beta chains were read from a single sample in a study of spatial heterogeneity in lung cancer. From the 5' RACE reads, TCRdb called clonotypes with MiXCR, one entry per CDR3 protein. Here the sample spans about 92,000 distinct CDR3 sequences, around 12% being singletons. Sequencing used PBMCs, obtained at surgery. The receptors originated from a male donor with early-stage non-small cell lung cancer. CDR3s include the opening cysteine and the closing phenylalanine or tryptophan. The order of the fields is J gene, clone size, D gene, V gene, CDR3 DNA, CDR3 protein. D genes are given only for firm matches. The listing skips clone size in some rows; elsewhere it reads once, few, many or a size class.

>TRBJ2-7|many|TRBD1|TRBV5-4
TGTGCCAGCAGCCGGGACAGGGCGTACGAGCAGTACTTC
CASSRDRAYEQYF
>TRBJ1-3|few|TRBD1|TRBV10-3
TGTGCCATCAGTACAGGGGGCCGAAACACCATATATTTT
CAISTGGRNTIYF
>TRBJ2-1|.|.|TRBV7-3
TGTGCCAGCAGCTTAGTTTCGGGCCCTGATGAGCAGTTCTTC
CASSLVSGPDEQFF
>TRBJ2-3|few|TRBD1|TRBV20-1
TGCAGTGCCACAGGGGGGCCGTTGGGAGGAAGCACAGATACGCAGTATTTT
CSATGGPLGGSTDTQYF
>TRBJ1-1|few|.|TRBV30
TGTGCCTGGAACACCGGTGGGTGGACTGAAGCTTTCTTT
CAWNTGGWTEAFF
>TRBJ2-3|few|.|TRBV7-8
TGTGCCAGCAGCTTAGGTCCCCCCACAGATACGCAGTATTTT
CASSLGPPTDTQYF
>TRBJ2-7|few|TRBD2|TRBV20-1
TGCAGTGCCGTCTCTAGCGGGGGACGATACGAGCAGTACTTC
CSAVSSGGRYEQYF
>TRBJ2-3|few|.|TRBV12-3/TRBV12-4
TGTGCCAGCAGTTTGTGGCCCCCCGACTTCACAGATACGCAGTATTTT
CASSLWPPDFTDTQYF
>TRBJ2-3|.|TRBD2|TRBV5-1
TGCGCCAGCAGCTTGACAGGAGGGGAGGGACTCACAGATACGCAGTATTTT
CASSLTGGEGLTDTQYF
>TRBJ2-1|few|.|TRBV4-3
TGCGCCAGCAGCCAAGATGGGCCCGGGGGGCCCAGAGATGAGCAGTTCTTC
CASSQDGPGGPRDEQFF
>TRBJ2-7|.|TRBD2|TRBV6-1
TGTGCCAGCAGGAGCCCGGGACTAGCGGGAGGGCCCTACGAGCAGTACTTC
CASRSPGLAGGPYEQYF
>TRBJ2-1|.|TRBD1|TRBV5-1
TGCGCCAGCAGCTTGCGTCCGGGACAGGGTCTTTTC
CASSLRPGQGLF
>TRBJ2-2|.|.|TRBV4-3
TGCGCCAGCAGCCACCTTACCGGGGAGCTGTTTTTT
CASSHLTGELFF
>TRBJ2-7|few|.|TRBV7-3
TGTGCCAGCAGCTTATCAAAGGGATACGAGCAGTACTTC
CASSLSKGYEQYF
>TRBJ2-2|many|TRBD2|TRBV29-1
TGCAGCGTTGGGACTAGCCGGGGAGCGCCCGGGGAGCTGTTTTTT
CSVGTSRGAPGELFF
>TRBJ2-3|.|TRBD2|TRBV6-5
TGTGCCAGCAGCGAACGGACTAGCGGTACAGATACGCAGTATTTT
CASSERTSGTDTQYF
>TRBJ2-4|.|TRBD2|TRBV6-5
TGTGCCAGCAGATCTAGCGGGGGGGCTAACATTCAGTACTTC
CASRSSGGANIQYF
>TRBJ1-1|once|TRBD1|TRBV3-1
TGTGCCAGCAGCCAAGAGCGACAGGGGTTGGCTTTCTTT
CASSQERQGLAFF
>TRBJ1-2|.|TRBD1|TRBV24-1
TGTGCCACCAGTGACCCGACAGGGGGTAATGGCTACACCTTC
CATSDPTGGNGYTF
>TRBJ2-2|.|TRBD2|TRBV4-2
TGTGCCAGCAGCCAAGTGGCTAGCGGGAGGGTTCGGCCCGGGGAGCTGTTTTTT
CASSQVASGRVRPGELFF
>TRBJ2-5|few|.|TRBV5-4
TGTGCCAGCCGCACCGAACGGGGTCAAGAGACCCAGTACTTC
CASRTERGQETQYF
>TRBJ2-2|few|TRBD2|TRBV4-3
TGCGCCAGCAGCCGGAGTAGCGGGAGAGTCAACGGGGAGCTGTTTTTT
CASSRSSGRVNGELFF
>TRBJ1-2|many|.|TRBV7-8
TGTGCCAGCAGCACCTTGCGAGGACCCAACTATGGCTACACCTTC
CASSTLRGPNYGYTF
>TRBJ1-5|many|.|TRBV10-3
TGTGCCACTAAATCACGCCCCATGGACGACCAGCCCCAGCATTTT
CATKSRPMDDQPQHF
>TRBJ2-2|.|.|TRBV29-1
TGCAGCGTTGTCCAAGCAACGGAGCTGTTTTTT
CSVVQATELFF
>TRBJ2-5|few|.|TRBV6-2/TRBV6-3
TGTGCCAGCATCCGTGGGGGAAACCACCAAGAGACCCAGTACTTC
CASIRGGNHQETQYF
>TRBJ2-1|few|TRBD2|TRBV20-1
TGCAGTGCGCCGGACGAGCGGGAGGCCTACAATGAGCAGTTCTTC
CSAPDEREAYNEQFF
>TRBJ1-6|.|.|TRBV27
TGTGCCACCACCGACAGTAGGAATTCACCCCTCCACTTT
CATTDSRNSPLHF
>TRBJ1-5|few|.|TRBV7-9
TGTGCCAGCAGCCCGGGGTCTGATCAGCCCCAGCATTTT
CASSPGSDQPQHF
>TRBJ2-3|.|TRBD2|TRBV10-3
TGTGCCATCAGTGAGGAACGGGAGGTCACAGATACGCAGTATTTT
CAISEEREVTDTQYF
>TRBJ2-5|many|TRBD2|TRBV29-1
TGCAGCGTCGGACTAGCGGGAGCACAAGAGACCCAGTACTTC
CSVGLAGAQETQYF
>TRBJ1-5|.|.|TRBV7-6
TGTGCCAGCAGCTTAGGGGCCGGCGGCCAGCCCCAGCATTTT
CASSLGAGGQPQHF
>TRBJ1-5|few|.|TRBV7-6
TGTGCCAGCAGCTTAGAGGGGAGAGAAAATCAGCCCCAGCATTTT
CASSLEGRENQPQHF
>TRBJ1-5|.|.|TRBV5-5
TGTGCCAGCAGCTTGGTATTCAGGGGAGGTCAGCCCCAGCATTTT
CASSLVFRGGQPQHF
>TRBJ2-1|many|TRBD2|TRBV28
TGTGCCAGCAGTTTCCTAGCGGGAGTCGTCAATGAGCAGTTCTTC
CASSFLAGVVNEQFF
>TRBJ1-1|few|TRBD1|TRBV27
TGTGCCAGCAGTCTAACAGGGGGCTTATTTGAGGCTTTCTTT
CASSLTGGLFEAFF
>TRBJ2-6|few|.|TRBV12-3/TRBV12-4
TGTGCCAGCAAAAAAGCTGGGGCCAACGTCCTGACTTTC
CASKKAGANVLTF
>TRBJ2-5|.|.|TRBV30
TGTGCCTGGGCACCACACGCGGGGACCCAGTACTTC
CAWAPHAGTQYF
>TRBJ2-1|.|.|TRBV25-1
TGTGCCAGCAGTGTGGCCGGGACGGTGGGATACAATGAGCAGTTCTTC
CASSVAGTVGYNEQFF
>TRBJ1-3|once|.|TRBV29-1
TGCAGCGTTGATGTTAGGGGAGGATCTGGAAACACCATATATTTT
CSVDVRGGSGNTIYF
>TRBJ2-6|few|.|TRBV7-8
TGTGTGGAGGGGTCCTCCAGCCTAGGATCTGGGGCCAACGTCCTGACTTTC
CVEGSSSLGSGANVLTF
>TRBJ2-5|.|TRBD2|TRBV12-3/TRBV12-4
TGTGCCAGCAGTTTCCTAGCGGGAGGACCGACTGGGGCGGCCCAGTACTTC
CASSFLAGGPTGAAQYF
>TRBJ1-1|.|.|TRBV9
TGTGCCAGCAGCTCCGGGACACCTAAAACTGTGAACACTGAAGCTTTCTTT
CASSSGTPKTVNTEAFF
>TRBJ2-3|.|TRBD2|TRBV2
TGTGCCAGCACCCTCGGGAGGCTTTCAGATACGCAGTATTTT
CASTLGRLSDTQYF
>TRBJ2-1|many|TRBD2|TRBV7-8
TGTGCCAGCAGCTTCTTCGGGACTAGAGAGAATGAGCAGTTCTTC
CASSFFGTRENEQFF
>TRBJ2-2|.|.|TRBV7-7
TGTGCTAGCAGCACCAACCGCAACACCGGGGAGCTGTTTTTT
CASSTNRNTGELFF
>TRBJ1-6|few|.|TRBV10-3
TGTGCCATCAGTCTTGATCCCTCCAATTCACCCCTCCACTTT
CAISLDPSNSPLHF